This T cell receptor beta chain was profiled in a study of T cell changes during pregnancy in multiple sclerosis. V dropped 4 bases and J dropped 2; count of bases not matched to a gene: 7. Germline CDR1 reads GTSNPN; CDR2 reads SVGIG (reference sequence). The CDR3 has 14 residues. Produced via immunoSEQ multiplex PCR; TCRdb's table is partial and in-frame only. The sample lists 55,000 to 85,000 clones, about 90% occurring once. The V and J genes are TRBV30 and TRBJ1-2; 7 bases agree with TRBD1. The origin of this receptor is a female donor with multiple sclerosis, enrolled in a pregnancy study. The material was CD4+ T cells from peripheral blood mononuclear cells, obtained after pregnancy. CDR3 DNA sequence: TGTGCCTGGAAAAAACAGGGGCTCAACTATGGCTACACCTTC. Translation gives CAWKKQGLNYGYTF.